This T cell receptor (beta chain) was identified during a study of blood T cell repertoires in COVID-19. Study context: Samples representing acute and convalescent COVID-19 were sourced from the United States, Italy and Spain. T cells, B-cell-depleted T cells, or PBMCs supplied cDNA or gDNA.

Participants, about 18 to 90 years old, spanned under 30 US areas. In the authors' workflow: Amplified reference gene primers provided the basis for estimating nucleated cell counts. Libraries were prepared by immunoSEQ multiplex PCR; TCRdb keeps only in-frame clonotypes and omits some of them. The DNA was the basis for D and trimming; V, J and clone size are from that table. Here the sample spans under 500,000 clones, around 87% being singletons. This CDR3 comprises 12 residues. V lost 5 bases to trimming and J lost 5 bases, with 7 bases between them. The germline V gene encodes CDR1 SGHAT and CDR2 FQNNGV.

Sequencing input: PBMCs or T cells enriched from blood (not recorded which). This chain joins TRBV11-2 and TRBJ2-1, with D unresolved. This clonotype was sampled from a man aged 25 to 45 who had recovered from COVID-19. CDR3 loop: CASSPSHNEQFF. The CDR3 region has the DNA TGTGCCAGCAGCCCTTCTCACAATGAGCAGTTCTTC.